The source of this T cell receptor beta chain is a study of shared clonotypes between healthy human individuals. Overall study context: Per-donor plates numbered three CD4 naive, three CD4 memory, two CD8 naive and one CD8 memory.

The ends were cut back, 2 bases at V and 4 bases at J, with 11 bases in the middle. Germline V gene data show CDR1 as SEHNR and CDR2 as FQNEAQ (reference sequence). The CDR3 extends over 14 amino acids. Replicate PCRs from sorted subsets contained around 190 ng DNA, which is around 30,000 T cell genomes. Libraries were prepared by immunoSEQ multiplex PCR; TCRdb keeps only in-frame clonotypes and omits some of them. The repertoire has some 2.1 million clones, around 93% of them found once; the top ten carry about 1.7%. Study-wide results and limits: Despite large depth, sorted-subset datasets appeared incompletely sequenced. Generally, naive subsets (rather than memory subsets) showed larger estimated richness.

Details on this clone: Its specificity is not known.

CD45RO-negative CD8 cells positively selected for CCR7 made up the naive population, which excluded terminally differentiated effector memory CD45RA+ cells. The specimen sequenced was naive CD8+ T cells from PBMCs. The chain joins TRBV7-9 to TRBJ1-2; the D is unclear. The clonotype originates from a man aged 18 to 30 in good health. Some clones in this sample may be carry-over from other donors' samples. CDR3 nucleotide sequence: TGTGCCAGCAGCTTATTGGGAAACATCTATGGCTACACCTTC. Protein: CASSLLGNIYGYTF.